These 28 T cell receptor beta chains were all obtained from the same sample, sequenced in a study of blood T cell repertoires in COVID-19. Libraries were prepared by immunoSEQ multiplex PCR; TCRdb keeps only in-frame clonotypes and omits some of them. The sample holds approximately 120,000 clones, roughly 79% seen once. Sequenced material: peripheral blood. The receptors originated from an elderly man with acute or convalescent COVID-19.

This clone was detected a few times. The chain joins TRBV3-1 (or the pseudogene TRBV3-2) to TRBJ2-7; tentative D call: TRBD1 (6 bases). This CDR3 comprises 15 residues. V dropped 3 bases and J dropped 4 bases, with 16 bases sitting between them. Germline V gives CDR1 LGHDT, CDR2 YNNKEL (reference sequence). In DNA form, the CDR3 reads TGTGCCAGCAGCCAGGTCTTAGGCAGGGGATACGAGCAGTACTTC. It specifies CASSQVLGRGYEQYF.

The rearrangement uses TRBV27 and TRBJ1-1; 8 bases line up with TRBD1. The CDR3 extends over 15 amino acids. Looked up from germline, CDR1 is MNHEY and CDR2 is SMNVEV (reference sequence). Trimming at V came to 5 bases and at J to 0 bases, leaving 5 bases not matched to a gene. The CDR3 is CASSPRRGLNTEAFF. The DNA of the CDR3 is TGTGCCAGCAGTCCGCGCAGGGGGCTGAACACTGAAGCTTTCTTT.

This chain uses TRBV3-1 (or the pseudogene TRBV3-2) with TRBJ2-4; TRBD2 aligns across 11 bases. J lost 8 bases, V lost 1 base, and 4 bases had no gene match. Germline CDR1 reads LGHDT; CDR2 reads YNNKEL (reference sequence). The CDR3 consists of 15 residues. The CDR3 DNA is TGTGCCAGCAGCCAAGCCCTAGCGGGGGGATACATTCAGTACTTC. It specifies CASSQALAGGYIQYF.

The J gene is TRBJ2-5, the V gene TRBV5-1; TRBD2 matches 14 bases. V lost 4 bases to trimming and J lost 7 bases; unmatched junction nucleotides: 33. The CDR3 has 24 residues. Germline CDR1 is SGHRS and CDR2 is YFSETQ. The DNA of the CDR3 is TGCGCCAGCAGCGTCGTAGGACCGGGAGGGTCGGGGACTAGCGGGGGCCGATCCCGCCCGACCCAGTACTTC. It yields the protein CASSVVGPGGSGTSGGRSRPTQYF. The variable domain in full, with the rest retrieved from reference TRBV5-1 and TRBJ2-5, is KAGVTQTPRYLIKTRGQQVTLSCSPISGHRSVSWYQQTPGQGLQFLFEYFSETQRNKGNFPGRFSGRQFSNSRSEMNVSTLELGDSALYLCASSVVGPGGSGTSGGRSRPTQYFGPGTRLLVL.

J is TRBJ1-5 and V is TRBV2; D gene unclear. The CDR3 runs 14 residues. Deletions cut 5 bases from V and 3 bases from J, with 11 bases between. Germline lookup yields CDR1 SNHLY and CDR2 FYNNEI. CDR3 protein: CASSLTKPNQPQHF. For the CDR3, the DNA is TGTGCCAGCAGTCTGACAAAACCCAATCAGCCCCAGCATTTT. Full variable domain (outside the CDR3, taken from reference TRBV2 and TRBJ1-5): EPEVTQTPSHQVTQMGQEVILRCVPISNHLYFYWYRQILGQKVEFLVSFYNNEISEKSEIFDDQFSVERPDGSNFTLKIRSTKLEDSAMYFCASSLTKPNQPQHFGDGTRLSIL.

CDR3 region: CASSFRGNNSPLHF. The CDR3 region has the DNA TGTGCCAGCAGCTTCAGGGGTAATAATTCACCCCTCCACTTT. The chain combines TRBV11-2 with TRBJ1-6, with a tentative D call TRBD1 (6 bases). The CDR3 has 14 residues. Germline V gene lookup returns CDR1 SGHAT and CDR2 FQNNGV. Between the trimmed V and J ends, which lost 3 bases and 5 bases, there was a span of 8 bases.

This chain joins TRBV28 and TRBJ1-2; tentatively, D is TRBD1 (6 bases). From germline, CDR1 is MDHEN and CDR2 SYDVKM. The CDR3 consists of 14 residues. V lost 5 bases and J 6 bases, leaving 16 bases between the germline ends. CDR3 sequence (DNA): TGTGCCAGCAGTCGAATTGGGAACAGGGATGGCTACACCTTC. Its protein is CASSRIGNRDGYTF.

CDR3 protein: CASSLGLGEGRNEQFF. The CDR3 DNA reads TGTGCCAGCAGTTTGGGACTAGGGGAAGGGAGAAATGAGCAGTTCTTC. The chain uses TRBV27 and TRBJ2-1, with 8 bases identical to TRBD2. The CDR3 is 16 amino acids. The V gene's germline CDR1 is MNHEY and CDR2 SMNVEV (reference sequence). The J segment lost 7 bases and the V segment lost 3 bases, leaving 11 bases of the junction unmatched.

V and J are TRBV20-1 and TRBJ2-4; 9 nucleotides agree with TRBD1. CDR3 length: 11 residues. The J segment lost 16 bases and the V segment lost 1 base, leaving 5 bases of the junction unmatched. The V gene's germline CDR1 is DFQATT and CDR2 SNEGSKA (reference sequence). CDR3 sequence: CSARGGDREYF. The CDR3 DNA follows: TGCAGTGCTAGAGGGGGGGACAGGGAATACTTC.

The chain joins TRBV7-9 to TRBJ2-6, with 7 bases that match TRBD1. There are 19 residues in the CDR3. V trimming: 6 bases; J trimming: 0 bases; junction bases outside the gene matches: 14. Germline assignment: CDR1 SEHNR and CDR2 FQNEAQ (reference sequence). CDR3 sequence (DNA): TGTGCCAGCAGTCGGACTTGGACAGGTGGGGCCTCTGGGGCCAACGTCCTGACTTTC. It translates to CASSRTWTGGASGANVLTF.

The chain couples TRBV11-2 to TRBJ1-1, with D possibly being TRBD1 (5 bases). There are 14 residues in the CDR3. Germline V gene data show CDR1 as SGHAT and CDR2 as FQNNGV. The V end was cut by 3 bases, the J end by 3 bases, with 11 bases between. CDR3 coding DNA: TGTGCCAGCAGCTTGGGACTGGCTTACACTGAAGCTTTCTTT. As protein: CASSLGLAYTEAFF.

The gene calls are TRBV3-1 (or the pseudogene TRBV3-2) and TRBJ1-2, with D possibly TRBD1 on 5 matching bases. V was shortened by 1 base and J by 8 bases, with 11 bases between the two germline ends. Germline loops: CDR1 LGHDT, CDR2 YNNKEL (reference sequence). The CDR3 covers 13 residues. The CDR3, as DNA: TGTGCCAGCAGCCAAGGCAGGGTGGACGGCTACACCTTC. This translates into CASSQGRVDGYTF.

In this sample, this clone turned up once. V and J are TRBV5-4 and TRBJ2-3, with 8 positions matching TRBD1. The junction had 5 bases not matched to a gene; V was cut back by 3 bases and J by 2 bases. In germline, CDR1 is SGHNT, CDR2 YYREEE (reference sequence). The CDR3 has 15 residues. Here the CDR3 reads CASSSGTGATDTQYF. The CDR3 DNA reads as TGTGCCAGCAGCTCGGGGACAGGAGCCACAGATACGCAGTATTTT.

The rearrangement links TRBV6-5 to TRBJ2-4, with D hard to call. The CDR3 spans 13 residues. CDR1 MNHEY and CDR2 SVGAGI come from the germline V gene. Trimming took off 9 bases at V and 5 bases at J, with 14 bases between the two ends. This CDR3 reads CASMMGFENIQYF. The CDR3 DNA reads TGTGCCAGTATGATGGGCTTCGAAAACATTCAGTACTTC.

This clone was seen ten or more times. The gene calls are TRBV6-5 and TRBJ2-7; D is unresolved. The V end was cut by 8 bases, the J end by 3 bases, with 17 bases between. This CDR3 is 14 amino acids long. Germline V gene data show CDR1 as MNHEY and CDR2 as SVGAGI. CDR3: CASEKSQEHYEQYF. The CDR3 DNA sequence: TGTGCCAGCGAAAAGAGTCAGGAACACTACGAGCAGTACTTC.

The chain has TRBV5-1 and TRBJ1-1; D possibly corresponds to TRBD1 (5 bases). Germline-derived CDR1 and CDR2 are SGHRS and YFSETQ. Trimming shortened V by 1 base and J by 6 bases, and 10 bases separated the two germline ends. The CDR3 spans 13 residues. The CDR3 protein is CASSLWQGPEAFF. The CDR3 DNA sequence: TGCGCCAGCAGCTTGTGGCAGGGTCCTGAAGCTTTCTTT. Full variable domain (rest looked up from reference TRBV5-1 and TRBJ1-1): KAGVTQTPRYLIKTRGQQVTLSCSPISGHRSVSWYQQTPGQGLQFLFEYFSETQRNKGNFPGRFSGRQFSNSRSEMNVSTLELGDSALYLCASSLWQGPEAFFGQGTRLTVV.

This clone was recorded a few times. The rearrangement uses TRBV18 and TRBJ2-1; 9 bases fit TRBD1. Germline V lookup: CDR1 KGHSH, CDR2 LQKENI. V was clipped by 3 bases and J by 11 bases; unmatched bases: 5. This CDR3 has 13 residues. The CDR3 protein is CASSPPGQGKQFF. CDR3 in DNA: TGTGCCAGCTCACCGCCGGGACAGGGCAAGCAGTTCTTC.

The V gene is TRBV2, the J gene TRBJ1-6; D possibly corresponds to TRBD1 (6 bases). V shed 6 bases and J shed 2 bases, with 14 bases lying between them. CDR1 is SNHLY, CDR2 FYNNEI, per germline. CDR3 length: 16 residues. This chain's CDR3 is CASRAQGTAYNSPLHF. For the CDR3, the DNA is TGTGCCAGCAGAGCTCAGGGGACCGCCTATAATTCACCCCTCCACTTT.

This sequence joins TRBV6-5 and TRBJ1-5; D is perhaps TRBD1 (6 bases). This CDR3 spans 14 amino acids. The germline V and J ends were trimmed by 5 bases and 3 bases, with 11 bases remaining between them. Germline assignment: CDR1 MNHEY and CDR2 SVGAGI. The CDR3 nucleotides are TGTGCCAGCAGTCCACACAGGGCCAATCAGCCCCAGCATTTT. Amino acid sequence: CASSPHRANQPQHF.

This clone was counted a few times. The V call is TRBV6-6, the J call TRBJ1-1, with no clear D. The germline V gene has CDR1 MNHNY and CDR2 SVGAGI (reference sequence). Trimming cost V 2 bases and J 8 bases, with 9 bases left between them. The CDR3 has 12 residues. The CDR3 nucleotides are TGTGCCAGCAGTTACCCCGAGGGCGAAGCTTTCTTT. The encoded protein is CASSYPEGEAFF.

Only one count was recorded for this clone. The chain employs TRBV6-2 or TRBV6-3 and TRBJ2-7; D is possibly TRBD2 (6 bases). The V end lost 1 base, the J end lost 5 bases, and 24 bases lay between the germline ends. The V gene's germline CDR1 is MNHEY and CDR2 SVGEGT. The CDR3 loop spans 18 amino acids. As DNA, the CDR3 is TGTGCCAGCAGTTACTTCCGGGCCCGGGGGTTATCCTACAACGAGCAGTACTTC. Its translation is CASSYFRARGLSYNEQYF.

In this sample, this clone turned up once. V gene TRBV6-2 or TRBV6-3 combines with J gene TRBJ1-2; 9 nucleotides line up with TRBD1. This CDR3 has 15 residues. CDR1 and CDR2 (germline): MNHEY, SVGEGT. Trimming at V came to 0 bases and at J to 8 bases, leaving 7 bases not matched to a gene. The DNA of the CDR3 is TGTGCCAGCAGTTACTCAGGACAGGGGACTAGAGGCTACACCTTC. Translating it yields CASSYSGQGTRGYTF.

CDR3 region: CASSLSGQETQYF. The CDR3 DNA follows: TGTGCCAGCAGTCTAAGCGGCCAAGAGACCCAGTACTTC. This rearrangement joins TRBV6-5 to TRBJ2-5, with D tentatively TRBD2 (5 bases). This CDR3 region has 13 residues. Germline CDR1 is MNHEY and CDR2 is SVGAGI. The ends were cut back, 5 bases at V and 1 base at J, with 8 bases in the middle.

This chain connects TRBV5-5 to TRBJ2-5; D is ambiguous. V shed 4 bases and J shed 0 bases, with 10 bases lying between them. The CDR3 runs 14 residues. The germline CDR1 and CDR2 sequences are SGHKS and YYEKEE (reference sequence). CDR3 loop: CASSLTGYQETQYF. As DNA, the CDR3 is TGTGCCAGCAGCCTGACCGGGTACCAAGAGACCCAGTACTTC.

The chain carries TRBV6-5 and TRBJ2-1; 7 bases fit TRBD1. The CDR3 consists of 13 residues. CDR1 and CDR2 from the germline V gene are MNHEY and SVGAGI. V trimming: 6 bases; J trimming: 9 bases; junction bases outside the gene matches: 8. The CDR3 DNA sequence: TGTGCCAGCAGCCGTACGACAGGGCGTGAGCAGTTCTTC. Translating gives CASSRTTGREQFF.

The rearrangement uses TRBV4-1 and TRBJ1-2; no firm D call. Per the germline V gene, CDR1 is MGHRA and CDR2 is YSYEKL. The CDR3 sequence is 14 residues long. V shed 1 base and J shed 3 bases, with 9 bases lying between them. CDR3 in DNA: TGCGCCAGCAGCCAAGTAGCGTTTGACTATGGCTACACCTTC. Translation: CASSQVAFDYGYTF.

A few counts support this clone. J is TRBJ1-1 and V is TRBV5-4; TRBD1 might be the D (6 bases). Between the trimmed V and J ends, which lost 4 bases and 4 bases, there was a span of 17 bases. Per germline, CDR1 SGHNT and CDR2 YYREEE (reference sequence). The CDR3 sequence is 15 residues long. The CDR3 bases are TGTGCCAGCAGCGAACAGGGCTTTAAAGGCACTGAAGCTTTCTTT. Translating gives CASSEQGFKGTEAFF.

This clone was seen only once. This rearrangement joins TRBV12-5 to TRBJ1-1; D unresolved. The V and J ends lost 1 base and 8 bases respectively, with 5 bases between them. Germline values: CDR1 LGHNT, CDR2 FRNRAP. The CDR3 spans 11 residues. The CDR3 loop is CASGLGHEAFF. The CDR3 nucleotides read TGTGCTAGTGGTTTGGGGCACGAAGCTTTCTTT.